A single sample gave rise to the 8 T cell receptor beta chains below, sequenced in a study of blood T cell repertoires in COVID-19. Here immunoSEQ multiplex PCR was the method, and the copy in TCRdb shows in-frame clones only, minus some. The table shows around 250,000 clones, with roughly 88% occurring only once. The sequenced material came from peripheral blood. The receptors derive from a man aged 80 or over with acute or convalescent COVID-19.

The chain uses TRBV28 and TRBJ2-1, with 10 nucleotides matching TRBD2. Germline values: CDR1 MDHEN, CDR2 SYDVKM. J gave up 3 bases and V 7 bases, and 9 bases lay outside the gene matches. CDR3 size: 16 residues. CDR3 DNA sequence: TGTGCCAGCAAGAGTACGGGACTAGCGTTCTACAATGAGCAGTTCTTC. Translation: CASKSTGLAFYNEQFF.

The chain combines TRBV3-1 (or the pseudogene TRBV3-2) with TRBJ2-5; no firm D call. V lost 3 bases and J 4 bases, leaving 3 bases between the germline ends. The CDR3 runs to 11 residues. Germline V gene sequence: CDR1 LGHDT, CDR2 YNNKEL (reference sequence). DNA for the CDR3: TGTGCCAGCAGCCACCTAGAGACCCAGTACTTC. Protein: CASSHLETQYF.

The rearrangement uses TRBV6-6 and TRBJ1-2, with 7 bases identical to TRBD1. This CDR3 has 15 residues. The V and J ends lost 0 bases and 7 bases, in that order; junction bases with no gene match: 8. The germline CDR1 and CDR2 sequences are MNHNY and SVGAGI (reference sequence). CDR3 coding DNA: TGTGCCAGCAGTTACTCGGACGGGACAGCGGGTGGCTACACCTTC. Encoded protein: CASSYSDGTAGGYTF.

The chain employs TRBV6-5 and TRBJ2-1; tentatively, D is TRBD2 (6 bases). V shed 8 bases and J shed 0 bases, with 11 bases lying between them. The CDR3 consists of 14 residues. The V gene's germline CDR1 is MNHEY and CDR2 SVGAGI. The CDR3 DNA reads TGTGCCAGCGGGGGGAGGAGCTCCTACAATGAGCAGTTCTTC. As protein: CASGGRSSYNEQFF.

CDR3 sequence (DNA): TGTGCCAGCAGCACTAGCGCATTCCCCACTGAAGCTTTCTTT. Its translation is CASSTSAFPTEAFF. The rearrangement uses TRBV13 and TRBJ1-1; D remains ambiguous. Trimming left V 5 bases short and J 4 bases short, with 14 bases between. In germline, CDR1 is PRHDT, CDR2 FYEKMQ (reference sequence). The CDR3 totals 14 residues.

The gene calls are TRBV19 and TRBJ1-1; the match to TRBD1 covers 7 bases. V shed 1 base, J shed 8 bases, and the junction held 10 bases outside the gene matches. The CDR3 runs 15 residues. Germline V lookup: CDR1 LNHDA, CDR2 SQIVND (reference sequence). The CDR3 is CASSIGFTGVAEAFF. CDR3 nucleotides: TGTGCCAGTAGTATAGGATTCACAGGGGTCGCGGAAGCTTTCTTT.

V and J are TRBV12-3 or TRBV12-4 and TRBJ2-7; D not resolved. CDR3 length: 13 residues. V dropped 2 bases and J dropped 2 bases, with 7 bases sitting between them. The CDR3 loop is CASSLIGAYEQYF. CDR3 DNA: TGTGCCAGCAGTTTAATAGGAGCCTACGAGCAGTACTTC.

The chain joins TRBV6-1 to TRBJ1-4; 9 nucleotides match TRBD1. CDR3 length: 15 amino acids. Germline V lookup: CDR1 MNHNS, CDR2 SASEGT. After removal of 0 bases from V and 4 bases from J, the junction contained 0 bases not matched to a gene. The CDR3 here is CASSEATGGNEKLFF. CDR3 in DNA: TGTGCCAGCAGTGAAGCGACAGGGGGTAATGAAAAACTGTTTTTT.